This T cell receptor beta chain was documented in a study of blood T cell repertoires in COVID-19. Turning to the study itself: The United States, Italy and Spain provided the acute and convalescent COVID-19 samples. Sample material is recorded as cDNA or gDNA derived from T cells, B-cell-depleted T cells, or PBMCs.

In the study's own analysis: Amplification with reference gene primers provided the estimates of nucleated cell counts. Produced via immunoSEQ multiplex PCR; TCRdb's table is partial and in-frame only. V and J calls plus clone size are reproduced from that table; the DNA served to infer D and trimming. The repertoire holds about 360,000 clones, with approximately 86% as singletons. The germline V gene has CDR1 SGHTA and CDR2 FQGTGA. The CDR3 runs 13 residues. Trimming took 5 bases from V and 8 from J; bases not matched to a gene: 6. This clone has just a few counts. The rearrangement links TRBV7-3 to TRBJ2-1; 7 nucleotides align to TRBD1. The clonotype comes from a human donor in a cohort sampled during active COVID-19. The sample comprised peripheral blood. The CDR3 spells CASSPTGSHEQFF. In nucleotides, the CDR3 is TGTGCCAGCAGCCCGACAGGGTCCCATGAGCAGTTCTTC.